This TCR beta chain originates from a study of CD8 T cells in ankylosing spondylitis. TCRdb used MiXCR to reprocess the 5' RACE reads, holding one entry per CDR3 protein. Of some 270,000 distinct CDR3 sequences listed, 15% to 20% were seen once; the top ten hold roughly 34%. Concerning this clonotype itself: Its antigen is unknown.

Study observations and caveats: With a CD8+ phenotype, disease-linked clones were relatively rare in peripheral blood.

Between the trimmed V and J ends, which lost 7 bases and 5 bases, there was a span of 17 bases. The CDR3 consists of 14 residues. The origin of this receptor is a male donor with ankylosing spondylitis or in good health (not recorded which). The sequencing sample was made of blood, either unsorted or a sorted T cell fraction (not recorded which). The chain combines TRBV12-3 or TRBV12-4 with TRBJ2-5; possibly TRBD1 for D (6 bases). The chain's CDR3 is CASTATGTLETQYF. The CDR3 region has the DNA TGTGCCAGCACCGCGACAGGCACTCTGGAGACCCAGTACTTC.